This T cell receptor beta chain came from a study of blood T cell repertoires in COVID-19. At the level of the study: Some COVID-19 samples were acute and others convalescent; all came from the United States, Italy and Spain. Sources were T cells, B-cell-depleted T cells, or PBMCs; the material itself was cDNA or gDNA.

A single count supports this clone. As handled by the study authors: Quantification of nucleated cells was approximated via reference gene primer amplification. Assay: immunoSEQ multiplex PCR; the TCRdb copy retains only in-frame clones and omits some. The DNA was the basis for D and trimming; V, J and clone size are from that table. The profile shows 97,000 or so clones, 79% of them singletons. This TCR came from a woman at least 80 years old with active or convalescent COVID-19. Sequences were obtained from peripheral blood.

The CDR3 spells CASSKLAVYNEQFF. The DNA of the CDR3 is TGTGCCAGCAGTAAACTAGCGGTCTACAATGAGCAGTTCTTC. The rearrangement joins TRBV6-2 or TRBV6-3 to TRBJ2-1; 8 bases agree with TRBD2. Trimming cost V 5 bases and J 3 bases; bases outside gene matches: 3. The CDR3 covers 14 residues. CDR1 MNHEY and CDR2 SVGEGT come from the germline V gene.